This T cell receptor (beta chain) was found in a study of blood T cell repertoires in COVID-19. Study as a whole: Donors in the United States, Italy and Spain gave samples during acute or convalescent COVID-19. The analysed material was cDNA or gDNA that came from T cells, B-cell-depleted T cells, or PBMCs.

TCRdb's copy holds only in-frame clones and misses some; the assay was immunoSEQ multiplex PCR. The sample lists approximately 290,000 clones, about 85% occurring once. This CDR3 comprises 14 residues. In germline, CDR1 is SQVTM, CDR2 ANQGSEA. After removal of 1 base from V and 7 bases from J, the junction contained 6 bases not matched to a gene. A Seattle source enrolled patients during active infection and followed them longitudinally. This chain links TRBV29-1 with TRBJ2-1, with TRBD2 matching 8 bases. Sample: peripheral blood. This sequence originates from a human donor with COVID-19, enrolled during active disease. The donor label of this sample is uncertain. The CDR3 sequence is CSVEVWAGGNEQFF. CDR3 nucleotide sequence: TGCAGCGTTGAAGTATGGGCGGGAGGTAATGAGCAGTTCTTC.